Presented here are 32 T cell receptor beta chains from one specimen sequenced in a study of T-cell memory formation after mild COVID-19. Each CDR3 protein gets one entry after TCRdb re-called the 5' RACE reads with MiXCR. This sample has fewer than 400,000 distinct CDR3 sequences, with more than 15% found just once. The sequenced sample was PBMCs or a T cell subset sorted from them (not recorded which). The receptor set was obtained from a man younger than 35 who had mild COVID-19 (a few samples of this study predate the infection). Cell type and time point are not known.

This clonotype was seen only a few times. The rearrangement links TRBV29-1 to TRBJ2-3, with D unresolved. Trimming removed 4 bases from V and 2 bases from J, with 10 bases in between. Germline V gene data show CDR1 as SQVTM and CDR2 as ANQGSEA. There are 13 residues in the CDR3. CDR3 loop: CSVGGRFTDTQYF. CDR3 nucleotide sequence: TGCAGCGTTGGTGGCAGGTTCACAGATACGCAGTATTTT.

The chain is built from TRBV9 and TRBJ2-1; 15 bases line up with TRBD2. The trim removed 0 bases at V and 6 bases at J, leaving 4 bases unmatched. The germline V gene encodes CDR1 SGDLS and CDR2 YYNGEE. The CDR3 loop spans 17 amino acids. In DNA form, the CDR3 reads TGTGCCAGCAGCGTAGTCGGACTAGCGGGGGGGCTCAATGAGCAGTTCTTC. As protein: CASSVVGLAGGLNEQFF.

J is TRBJ2-1 and V is TRBV18; TRBD2 matches at 8 bases. The junction had 1 base not matched to a gene; V was cut back by 5 bases and J by 1 base. The CDR3 has 14 residues. The germline V gene has CDR1 KGHSH and CDR2 LQKENI. For the CDR3, the DNA is TGTGCCAGCTCAGTAGCGGGGTCCTACAATGAGCAGTTCTTC. Protein product: CASSVAGSYNEQFF.

The rearrangement links TRBV4-1 to TRBJ2-7; 7 positions agree with TRBD1. With V trimmed by 4 bases and J by 2 bases, 8 bases remained unmatched. Germline lookup yields CDR1 MGHRA and CDR2 YSYEKL. The CDR3 extends over 15 amino acids. The CDR3 DNA follows: TGCGCCAGCAGCCCGACACAGGGGACCCCCTACGAGCAGTACTTC. Amino acids: CASSPTQGTPYEQYF.

This chain joins TRBV15 and TRBJ1-5; 7 nucleotides line up with TRBD1. Germline assignment: CDR1 LNHNV and CDR2 YYDKDF (reference sequence). Losses at the gene ends were 0 bases for V and 2 bases for J; bases not matched to a gene: 10. This CDR3 comprises 18 residues. Here the CDR3 reads CATSRDPTGHSRNQPQHF. CDR3 nucleotide sequence: TGTGCCACCAGCAGAGACCCGACAGGGCATTCTCGCAATCAGCCCCAGCATTTT.

V and J are TRBV12-3 or TRBV12-4 and TRBJ1-2; D ambiguous. The germline V and J ends were trimmed by 3 bases and 4 bases, with 6 bases remaining between them. The CDR3 length is 12 residues. The CDR3 protein is CASSFQFYGYTF. The CDR3, as DNA: TGTGCCAGCAGTTTTCAGTTCTATGGCTACACCTTC.

This clonotype was detected only a few times. This chain uses TRBV11-2 with TRBJ2-3; D remains unclear. Germline V gene lookup returns CDR1 SGHAT and CDR2 FQNNGV. V was clipped by 5 bases and J by 4 bases, with 22 bases between them. The CDR3 contains 17 residues. The CDR3 DNA reads as TGTGCCAGCAGCACCCCCGCCGGCTGGACGGACGCAGATACGCAGTATTTT. It translates to CASSTPAGWTDADTQYF.

This clonotype was seen only a few times. This chain joins TRBV6-2 or TRBV6-3 and TRBJ2-1; 10 nucleotides match TRBD2. Losses at the gene ends were 4 bases for V and 3 bases for J; bases not matched to a gene: 12. The CDR3 sequence is 18 residues long. Per the germline V gene, CDR1 is MNHEY and CDR2 is SVGEGT. This CDR3 reads CASSFGLADTTLYNEQFF. DNA for the CDR3: TGTGCCAGCAGTTTCGGACTAGCGGATACGACCCTCTACAATGAGCAGTTCTTC.

This clonotype was observed a handful of times. The gene calls are TRBV7-8 and TRBJ2-1; TRBD2 aligns across 11 bases. The germline CDR1 and CDR2 sequences are SGHVS and FQNEAQ. This CDR3 is 18 amino acids long. The trim removed 5 bases at V and 2 bases at J, leaving 11 bases unmatched. Here the CDR3 reads CASSPSALSGGAYNEQFF. The CDR3, as DNA: TGTGCCAGCAGCCCGTCCGCCCTTAGCGGGGGGGCCTACAATGAGCAGTTCTTC.

This clonotype was counted only a few times. The chain combines TRBV19 with TRBJ2-1; D uncertain. Trimming took off 1 base at V and 6 bases at J, with 4 bases between the two ends. The CDR3 is made up of 12 amino acids. Germline V lookup: CDR1 LNHDA, CDR2 SQIVND (reference sequence). DNA for the CDR3: TGTGCCAGTAGTATAGGAGCCAATGAGCAGTTCTTC. It translates to CASSIGANEQFF. Variable domain in full (rest from reference TRBV19 and TRBJ2-1): DGGITQSPKYLFRKEGQNVTLSCEQNLNHDAMYWYRQDPGQGLRLIYYSQIVNDFQKGDIAEGYSVSREKKESFPLTVTSAQKNPTAFYLCASSIGANEQFFGPGTRLTVL.

This clonotype was seen a handful of times. The chain combines TRBV6-1 with TRBJ1-2; TRBD1 agrees at 9 bases. Unmatched junction bases numbered 6, after V lost 4 bases and J lost 6 bases. This CDR3 is built from 14 residues. Germline V CDR1 and CDR2: MNHNS, SASEGT. CDR3 in amino acids: CASSVLQGAHGYTF. CDR3 coding DNA: TGTGCCAGCAGTGTCTTACAGGGGGCCCATGGCTACACCTTC.

The chain links TRBV7-3 to TRBJ2-3, with 9 bases identical to TRBD1. The germline V gene encodes CDR1 SGHTA and CDR2 FQGTGA. V shed 5 bases, J shed 4 bases, and the junction held 7 bases outside the gene matches. The CDR3 has 15 amino acids. CDR3 bases: TGTGCCAGCAGCCGTACAGGGGGCGGCGCAGATACGCAGTATTTT. Its translation: CASSRTGGGADTQYF.

V usage is TRBV4-1 and J usage is TRBJ2-1; TRBD2 aligns across 9 bases. Germline V gene data show CDR1 as MGHRA and CDR2 as YSYEKL. The CDR3 length is 17 residues. Unmatched junction bases numbered 11, after V lost 4 bases and J lost 4 bases. CDR3 residues: CASSRLGGGANYNEQFF. The CDR3 coding sequence is TGCGCCAGCAGCCGACTTGGCGGGGGGGCGAATTACAATGAGCAGTTCTTC.

This clonotype has a count of ten or more. The J gene is TRBJ2-1, the V gene TRBV5-5, with D perhaps TRBD1 (5 bases). Germline V gene lookup returns CDR1 SGHKS and CDR2 YYEKEE (reference sequence). V lost 0 bases and J 1 base, leaving 8 bases between the germline ends. This CDR3 is built from 15 residues. CDR3 protein: CASSLDQGSYNEQFF. The CDR3 nucleotides read TGTGCCAGCAGCTTGGATCAGGGATCCTACAATGAGCAGTTCTTC.

The chain has TRBV10-3 and TRBJ2-2; 8 bases map to TRBD2. The trim removed 6 bases at V and 7 bases at J, leaving 10 bases unmatched. Germline assignment: CDR1 ENHRY and CDR2 SYGVKD. This CDR3 is built from 15 residues. CDR3 loop: CAISETSGDGGELFF. CDR3 DNA sequence: TGTGCCATCAGCGAAACTAGCGGTGATGGCGGGGAGCTGTTTTTT.

The chain joins TRBV12-3 or TRBV12-4 to TRBJ2-3, with D unresolved. The CDR3 is 13 residues long. The ends were cut back, 5 bases at V and 4 bases at J, with 10 bases in the middle. The CDR3: CASSPDGPDTQYF. CDR3 nucleotide sequence: TGTGCCAGCAGTCCGGACGGCCCAGATACGCAGTATTTT.

This clonotype was seen a handful of times. The V call is TRBV12-3 or TRBV12-4, the J call TRBJ1-2, with D perhaps TRBD1 (6 bases). This CDR3 contains 13 residues. The V end lost 4 bases, the J end lost 2 bases, and 8 bases lay between the germline ends. In DNA form, the CDR3 reads TGTGCCAGCAGTTCCGGGACAAACTATGGCTACACCTTC. This encodes CASSSGTNYGYTF.

Many counts were recorded for this clonotype. This chain joins TRBV9 and TRBJ2-1; 8 bases map to TRBD2. Losses at the gene ends were 0 bases for V and 1 base for J; bases not matched to a gene: 0. The length of the CDR3 is 15 residues. The germline V gene has CDR1 SGDLS and CDR2 YYNGEE. The CDR3 nucleotides read TGTGCCAGCAGCGTAGCGGGGGGGTCCTACAATGAGCAGTTCTTC. This sequence encodes CASSVAGGSYNEQFF.

A few counts support this clonotype. The genes are TRBV12-3 or TRBV12-4 and TRBJ1-2, with D perhaps matching TRBD1 (5 bases). The CDR3 has 14 amino acids. Trimming took off 6 bases at V and 5 bases at J, with 16 bases between the two ends. CDR3 in amino acids: CASSPQPGGYGYTF. CDR3 DNA sequence: TGTGCCAGCAGCCCCCAACCGGGGGGATATGGCTACACCTTC.

The V gene is TRBV20-1, the J gene TRBJ2-1; D possibly corresponds to TRBD2 (7 bases). This CDR3 contains 13 residues. CDR1 and CDR2 (germline): DFQATT, SNEGSKA (reference sequence). Trimming cost V 3 bases and J 9 bases, with 15 bases left between them. In DNA, the CDR3 is TGCAGTGCTAGGTCTTCCGGGGGGCTTGAGCAGTTCTTC. It is translated as CSARSSGGLEQFF.

This clonotype occurred a few times. The J gene is TRBJ1-6, the V gene TRBV6-6; D perhaps matches TRBD1 (6 bases). This CDR3 has 15 amino acids. Trimming removed 5 bases at V and 7 bases at J, with 15 bases between. Germline loops: CDR1 MNHNY, CDR2 SVGAGI (reference sequence). Here the CDR3 DNA reads TGTGCCAGCAGTCCAACCGACAGGAGGAATTCACCCCTCCACTTT. It yields the protein CASSPTDRRNSPLHF.

V is TRBV2 and J is TRBJ1-6; tentatively, D is TRBD1 (5 bases). Germline V CDR1 and CDR2: SNHLY, FYNNEI. This CDR3 has 15 residues. V lost 3 bases to trimming and J lost 7 bases, with 13 bases between them. This CDR3 is CASSDYSAGNSPLHF. CDR3 nucleotide sequence: TGTGCCAGCAGTGATTACAGTGCAGGGAATTCACCCCTCCACTTT.

The CDR3 is CSASRQRGAWGQPQHF. CDR3 DNA sequence: TGCAGTGCTAGCCGACAGAGAGGGGCATGGGGCCAGCCCCAGCATTTT. J is TRBJ1-5 and V is TRBV20-1; TRBD1 might be the D (5 bases). Trimming shortened V by 3 bases and J by 7 bases, and 22 bases separated the two germline ends. The CDR3 is made up of 16 amino acids. Germline CDR1 reads DFQATT; CDR2 reads SNEGSKA (reference sequence).

This clonotype was observed many times. V gene TRBV6-5 combines with J gene TRBJ1-4; D not resolved. The CDR3 covers 14 residues. CDR1 and CDR2 (germline): MNHEY, SVGAGI. V lost 0 bases and J lost 7, with 9 bases in between. The CDR3 DNA is TGTGCCAGCAGTTACTCACAGACGCGTGAAAAACTGTTTTTT. Translation gives CASSYSQTREKLFF.

This clonotype was seen only once. V and J are TRBV4-1 and TRBJ1-1, with D possibly TRBD1 on 6 matching bases. The CDR3 loop spans 16 amino acids. Trimming removed 1 base from V and 4 bases from J, with 16 bases in between. Germline V gene lookup returns CDR1 MGHRA and CDR2 YSYEKL. The CDR3, as DNA: TGCGCCAGCAGCCAAGTGAGGGTCAGGGGAGGCACTGAAGCTTTCTTT. Translation gives CASSQVRVRGGTEAFF.

This clonotype was counted many times. The J gene is TRBJ1-5, the V gene TRBV7-8; 8 bases are a match to TRBD1. Germline assignment: CDR1 SGHVS and CDR2 FQNEAQ. V gave up 6 bases and J gave up 0 bases; unmatched junction bases: 10. This CDR3 is 17 amino acids long. CDR3 amino acids: CASSRDRSSYSNQPQHF. CDR3 coding DNA: TGTGCCAGCAGTAGGGACAGGAGTTCTTATAGCAATCAGCCCCAGCATTTT.

The table lists this clonotype with a few counts. The DNA of the CDR3 is TGTGCCAGCGAGCCTAGCGGGGGGGTCTACGAGCAGTACTTC. This codes for CASEPSGGVYEQYF. J is TRBJ2-7 and V is TRBV7-2; TRBD2 matches at 12 bases. V shed 8 bases, J shed 3 bases, and the junction held 5 bases outside the gene matches. Germline V CDR1 and CDR2: SGHTA, FQGNSA. The CDR3 is 14 residues long.

This clonotype was counted a few times. The chain is built from TRBV4-3 and TRBJ2-5, with D possibly being TRBD2 (7 bases). The V end lost 1 base, the J end lost 5 bases, and 14 bases lay between the germline ends. CDR1 and CDR2 from the germline V gene are LGHNA and YSLEER. The CDR3 covers 15 residues. CDR3 loop: CASSQGGGPAETQYF. CDR3 bases: TGCGCCAGCAGCCAAGGGGGGGGGCCTGCCGAGACCCAGTACTTC.

This clonotype was picked up a small number of times. The chain uses TRBV5-1 and TRBJ2-2; 8 bases are shared with TRBD1. The V gene's germline CDR1 is SGHRS and CDR2 YFSETQ. V lost 9 bases, J lost 6 bases, and 13 bases stayed unmatched. CDR3 size: 15 residues. The CDR3 nucleotides are TGCGCCACCACCCGGACAGGGACACCAGCCGGGGAGCTGTTTTTT. Translated, it gives CATTRTGTPAGELFF.

The chain recombines TRBV6-6 with TRBJ2-2; 7 bases map to TRBD1. The trim removed 7 bases at V and 8 bases at J, leaving 7 bases unmatched. The CDR3 is 13 residues long. The germline V gene has CDR1 MNHNY and CDR2 SVGAGI (reference sequence). Written as DNA, the CDR3 is TGTGCCAGCATCTCCCCGGGACAGGGGGAGCTGTTTTTT. Protein product: CASISPGQGELFF.

This clonotype has more than one count but fewer than ten. The chain recombines TRBV20-1 with TRBJ2-3; D perhaps matches TRBD2 (7 bases). The V end was cut by 6 bases, the J end by 1 base, with 14 bases between. The V gene's germline CDR1 is DFQATT and CDR2 SNEGSKA (reference sequence). The CDR3 runs to 14 residues. This CDR3 reads CSARGASRTDTQYF. CDR3 DNA: TGCAGTGCCCGGGGGGCTAGCCGCACAGATACGCAGTATTTT.

This chain joins TRBV20-1 and TRBJ2-3; 7 bases align to TRBD1. CDR1 is DFQATT, CDR2 SNEGSKA, per germline (reference sequence). Losses at the gene ends were 3 bases for V and 1 base for J; bases not matched to a gene: 4. There are 14 residues in the CDR3. The CDR3 region is CSASPGGRTDTQYF. The CDR3 coding sequence is TGCAGTGCTAGTCCAGGGGGTCGCACAGATACGCAGTATTTT.